One and the same sample provided the 19 T cell receptor beta chains below, sequenced in a study of shared clonotypes between healthy human individuals. Positively selected for CCR7, the CD45RO-negative cells used as naive CD8 cells excluded terminally differentiated effector memory CD45RA+ cells. Assay: immunoSEQ multiplex PCR; the TCRdb copy retains only in-frame clones and omits some. The table lists around 2,000,000 clones, over 85% of them singletons. Sequenced material: naive CD8+ T cells sorted from blood. Receptors were obtained from a man younger than 35 in good health.

The CDR3 DNA reads as TGCGCCAGCAGCTACGGGACTAGCGGCTACAATGAGCAGTTCTTC. Residues: CASSYGTSGYNEQFF. This chain connects TRBV10-1 to TRBJ2-1; 11 bases align to TRBD2. J gave up 3 bases and V 6 bases, and 4 bases lay outside the gene matches. CDR1 is WNHNN, CDR2 SYGVQD, per germline (reference sequence). The CDR3 spans 15 residues.

V gene TRBV11-2 combines with J gene TRBJ1-1; D is perhaps TRBD1 (6 bases). Germline values: CDR1 SGHAT, CDR2 FQNNGV. The CDR3 is 17 amino acids. V was shortened by 4 bases and J by 4 bases, with 22 bases between the two germline ends. The chain's CDR3 is CASSSPDAQGHRTEAFF. The DNA of the CDR3 is TGTGCCAGCAGCTCACCTGATGCGCAGGGGCACCGCACTGAAGCTTTCTTT.

The chain joins TRBV13 to TRBJ2-2, with unresolved D. The CDR3 length is 13 residues. V gave up 2 bases and J gave up 3 bases, with 4 bases separating them. Germline V gives CDR1 PRHDT, CDR2 FYEKMQ (reference sequence). This CDR3 reads CASSLPDTGELFF. In nucleotides, the CDR3 is TGTGCCAGCAGCTTACCCGACACCGGGGAGCTGTTTTTT.

V is TRBV4-1 and J is TRBJ2-1; 10 bases are shared with TRBD1. The CDR3 consists of 14 residues. CDR1 MGHRA and CDR2 YSYEKL come from the germline V gene. V was pared by 2 bases and J by 9 bases, with 4 bases of the junction left unmatched. The CDR3 coding sequence is TGCGCCAGCAGCCAACCGGGACAGGGGACTGAGCAGTTCTTC. Translation: CASSQPGQGTEQFF.

V usage is TRBV28 and J usage is TRBJ1-2; no definite D call. CDR3 length: 13 residues. The V end was cut by 2 bases, the J end by 4 bases, with 8 bases between. The germline V gene encodes CDR1 MDHEN and CDR2 SYDVKM. The CDR3 sequence: CASSLGALYGYTF. CDR3 nucleotide sequence: TGTGCCAGCAGTTTAGGTGCCCTCTATGGCTACACCTTC.

This chain joins TRBV6-4 and TRBJ1-4; 9 positions match TRBD1. Germline lookup yields CDR1 MRHNA and CDR2 SNTAGT. This CDR3 region has 15 residues. The J segment lost 5 bases and the V segment lost 10 bases, leaving 11 bases of the junction unmatched. CDR3 protein: CATSTRTGVNEKLFF. DNA of the CDR3: TGTGCCACTTCCACCCGGACAGGGGTAAATGAAAAACTGTTTTTT.

The V and J genes are TRBV2 and TRBJ2-7; TRBD2 might be the D (7 bases). In germline, CDR1 is SNHLY, CDR2 FYNNEI. This CDR3 comprises 15 residues. With 7 bases removed from V and 0 bases from J, the gap between germline ends came to 16 bases. The chain's CDR3 is CASIEDGGPSYEQYF. In DNA, the CDR3 is TGTGCCAGCATCGAGGACGGGGGGCCCTCCTACGAGCAGTACTTC.

This rearrangement joins TRBV2 to TRBJ2-1, with a tentative D call TRBD1 (6 bases). With 3 bases removed from V and 5 bases from J, the gap between germline ends came to 17 bases. Germline V gene lookup returns CDR1 SNHLY and CDR2 FYNNEI. The CDR3 loop spans 16 amino acids. Here the CDR3 reads CASSDAPRTVDNEQFF. The CDR3 DNA is TGTGCCAGCAGTGACGCACCCCGGACAGTGGACAATGAGCAGTTCTTC.

J is TRBJ2-3 and V is TRBV6-1; D possibly corresponds to TRBD2 (5 bases). The CDR3 length is 15 residues. V was pared by 2 bases and J by 4 bases, with 13 bases between. Germline assignment: CDR1 MNHNS and CDR2 SASEGT. The CDR3 DNA sequence: TGTGCCAGCAGTGAACTCGTAGCTAGCCCAGATACGCAGTATTTT. Its translation is CASSELVASPDTQYF.

This rearrangement joins TRBV28 to TRBJ2-7; D gene unclear. Trimming removed 5 bases at V and 2 bases at J, with 13 bases between. This CDR3 has 14 residues. Germline loops: CDR1 MDHEN, CDR2 SYDVKM. The CDR3 coding sequence is TGTGCCAGCAGTCCTACCGGGTTTACCTACGAGCAGTACTTC. This encodes CASSPTGFTYEQYF.

This rearrangement joins TRBV7-9 to TRBJ2-1; D is unresolved. The ends were cut back, 1 base at V and 0 bases at J, with 10 bases in the middle. There are 16 residues in the CDR3. Germline values: CDR1 SEHNR, CDR2 FQNEAQ (reference sequence). The CDR3 nucleotides are TGTGCCAGCAGCTTAGTCCAGGAGAGCTCCTACAATGAGCAGTTCTTC. It codes for CASSLVQESSYNEQFF.

This CDR3 reads CASAEGEAFF. The DNA for the CDR3 is TGTGCCAGCGCTGAGGGTGAAGCTTTCTTT. The rearrangement joins TRBV7-9 to TRBJ1-1; D is uncertain. V shed 8 bases and J shed 7 bases, with 8 bases lying between them. Germline V lookup: CDR1 SEHNR, CDR2 FQNEAQ (reference sequence). The CDR3 runs to 10 residues.

The chain is built from TRBV7-9 and TRBJ2-7; 9 bases map to TRBD1. Germline assignment: CDR1 SEHNR and CDR2 FQNEAQ (reference sequence). The CDR3 has 15 residues. J lost 1 base, V lost 3 bases, and 4 bases had no gene match. CDR3 nucleotides: TGTGCCAGCAGCTTCGGGACAGGGAAGTCCTACGAGCAGTACTTC. As protein: CASSFGTGKSYEQYF.

This rearrangement joins TRBV7-2 to TRBJ2-5, with no clear D. The CDR3 runs 14 residues. The germline gives CDR1 SGHTA, CDR2 FQGNSA. V shed 1 base and J shed 1 base, with 7 bases lying between them. The CDR3 reads CASSLVQLQETQYF. In nucleotides, the CDR3 is TGTGCCAGCAGCTTAGTACAGCTCCAAGAGACCCAGTACTTC.

This sequence joins TRBV9 and TRBJ2-2, with a possible D match to TRBD2 (5 bases). The CDR3 length is 13 residues. From germline, CDR1 is SGDLS and CDR2 YYNGEE. V gave up 4 bases and J gave up 8 bases, with 12 bases separating them. CDR3 nucleotides: TGTGCCAGCAGCTCGGAGGAACCGGGGGAGCTGTTTTTT. Translated, it gives CASSSEEPGELFF. Supplemented by reference TRBV9 and TRBJ2-2, the full variable domain reads DSGVTQTPKHLITATGQRVTLRCSPRSGDLSVYWYQQSLDQGLQFLIQYYNGEERAKGNILERFSAQQFPDLHSELNLSSLELGDSALYFCASSSEEPGELFFGEGSRLTVL.

This rearrangement joins TRBV4-1 to TRBJ2-2; D remains ambiguous. CDR1 and CDR2 (germline): MGHRA, YSYEKL. This CDR3 has 19 residues. V dropped 1 base and J dropped 1 base, with 19 bases sitting between them. This CDR3 reads CASSQVFGPSIGNTGELFF. CDR3 DNA sequence: TGCGCCAGCAGCCAAGTATTCGGGCCTTCAATCGGGAACACCGGGGAGCTGTTTTTT.

Concerning this clone itself: This sample includes further DNA sequences coding for the same CDR3. The chain links TRBV2 to TRBJ2-7, with D perhaps assigned TRBD1 or TRBD2 (5 bases each). Germline V lookup: CDR1 SNHLY, CDR2 FYNNEI. The CDR3 covers 12 residues. With 6 bases removed from V and 3 bases from J, the gap between germline ends came to 9 bases. CDR3 protein: CASRGTNYEQYF. The CDR3 bases are TGTGCCAGCAGGGGGACGAACTACGAGCAGTACTTC. The full variable domain, its missing parts supplied by reference TRBV2 and TRBJ2-7, is EPEVTQTPSHQVTQMGQEVILRCVPISNHLYFYWYRQILGQKVEFLVSFYNNEISEKSEIFDDQFSVERPDGSNFTLKIRSTKLEDSAMYFCASRGTNYEQYFGPGTRLTVT.

This chain links TRBV5-4 with TRBJ2-1; TRBD1 or TRBD2 may be the D gene (5 bases each). V was pared by 2 bases and J by 5 bases, with 14 bases between. CDR3 length: 15 residues. Germline V gene lookup returns CDR1 SGHNT and CDR2 YYREEE (reference sequence). The CDR3 bases are TGTGCCAGCAGCTTAACCGGGACGACGGACAATGAGCAGTTCTTC. Translated: CASSLTGTTDNEQFF.

For this clone: This sample also contains other DNA sequences that code for the same CDR3. The V call is TRBV27, the J call TRBJ2-7; D might be TRBD1 (5 bases). Trimming shortened V by 4 bases and J by 4 bases, and 14 bases separated the two germline ends. The CDR3 length is 14 residues. Germline-derived CDR1 and CDR2 are MNHEY and SMNVEV (reference sequence). The CDR3 DNA reads as TGTGCCAGCAGTTATACAGGCCCCTCTTACGAGCAGTACTTC. It encodes CASSYTGPSYEQYF.